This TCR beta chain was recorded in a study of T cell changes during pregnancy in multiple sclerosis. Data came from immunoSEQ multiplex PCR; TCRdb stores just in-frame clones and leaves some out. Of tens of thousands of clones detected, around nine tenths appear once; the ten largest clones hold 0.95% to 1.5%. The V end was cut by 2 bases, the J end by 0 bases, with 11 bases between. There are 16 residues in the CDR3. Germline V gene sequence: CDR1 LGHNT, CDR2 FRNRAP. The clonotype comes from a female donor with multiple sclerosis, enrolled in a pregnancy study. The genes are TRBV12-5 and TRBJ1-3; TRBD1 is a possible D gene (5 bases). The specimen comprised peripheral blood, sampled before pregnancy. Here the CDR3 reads CASGLLAGPSGNTIYF. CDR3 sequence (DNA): TGTGCTAGTGGTTTGTTAGCAGGGCCCTCTGGAAACACCATATATTTT.